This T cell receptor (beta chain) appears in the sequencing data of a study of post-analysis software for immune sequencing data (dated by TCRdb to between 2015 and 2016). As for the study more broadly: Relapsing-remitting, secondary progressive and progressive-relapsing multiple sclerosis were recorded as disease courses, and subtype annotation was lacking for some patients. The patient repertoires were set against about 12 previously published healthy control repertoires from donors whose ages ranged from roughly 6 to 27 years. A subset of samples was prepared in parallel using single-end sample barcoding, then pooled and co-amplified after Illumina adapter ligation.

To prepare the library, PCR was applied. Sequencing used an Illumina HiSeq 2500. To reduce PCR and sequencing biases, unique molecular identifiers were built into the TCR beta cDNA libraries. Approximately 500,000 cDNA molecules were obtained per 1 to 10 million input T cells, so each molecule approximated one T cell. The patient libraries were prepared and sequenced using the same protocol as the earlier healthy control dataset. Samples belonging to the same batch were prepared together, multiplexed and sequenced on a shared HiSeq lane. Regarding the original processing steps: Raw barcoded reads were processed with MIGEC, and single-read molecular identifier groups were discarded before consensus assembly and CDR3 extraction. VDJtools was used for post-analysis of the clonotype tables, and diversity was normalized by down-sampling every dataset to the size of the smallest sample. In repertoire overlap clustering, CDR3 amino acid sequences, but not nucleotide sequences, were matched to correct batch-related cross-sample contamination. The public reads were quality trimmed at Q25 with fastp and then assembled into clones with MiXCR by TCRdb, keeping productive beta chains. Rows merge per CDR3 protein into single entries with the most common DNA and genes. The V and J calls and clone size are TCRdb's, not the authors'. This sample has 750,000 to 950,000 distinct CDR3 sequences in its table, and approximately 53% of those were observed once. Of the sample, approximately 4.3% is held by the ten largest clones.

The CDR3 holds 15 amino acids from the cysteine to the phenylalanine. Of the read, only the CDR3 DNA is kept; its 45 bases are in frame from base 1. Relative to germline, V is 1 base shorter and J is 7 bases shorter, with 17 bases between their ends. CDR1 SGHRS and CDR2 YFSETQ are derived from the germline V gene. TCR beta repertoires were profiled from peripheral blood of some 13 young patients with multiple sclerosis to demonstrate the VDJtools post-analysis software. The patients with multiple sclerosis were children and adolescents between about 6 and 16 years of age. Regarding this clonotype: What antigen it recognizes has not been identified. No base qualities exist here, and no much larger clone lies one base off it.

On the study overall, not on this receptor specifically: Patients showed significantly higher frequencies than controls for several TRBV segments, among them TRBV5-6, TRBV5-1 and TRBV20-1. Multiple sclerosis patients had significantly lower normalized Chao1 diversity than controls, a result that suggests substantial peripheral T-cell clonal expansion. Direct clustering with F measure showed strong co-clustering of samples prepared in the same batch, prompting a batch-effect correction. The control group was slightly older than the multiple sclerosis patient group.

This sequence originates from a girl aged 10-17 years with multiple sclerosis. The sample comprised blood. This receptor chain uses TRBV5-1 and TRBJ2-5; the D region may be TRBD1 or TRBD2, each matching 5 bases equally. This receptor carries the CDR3 CASSLPGGDGVTQYF. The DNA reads TGCGCCAGCAGCTTGCCTGGTGGGGACGGGGTGACCCAGTACTTC.